Listed here are 9 T cell receptor beta chains from one sample, sequenced in a study of blood T cell repertoires in COVID-19. The protocol was immunoSEQ multiplex PCR, while the TCRdb copy is restricted to in-frame clones and leaves out a portion. Here the sample spans roughly 150,000 clones, around 90% being singletons. The sequencing input was peripheral blood. The receptors shown here come from a man in his 60s with acute or convalescent COVID-19.

The chain employs TRBV5-1 and TRBJ2-2; no clear D. V lost 0 bases and J lost 3, with 12 bases in between. In germline, CDR1 is SGHRS, CDR2 YFSETQ. The length of the CDR3 is 16 residues. The CDR3 reads CASSLVAWADTGELFF. CDR3 DNA: TGCGCCAGCAGCTTGGTCGCGTGGGCCGACACCGGGGAGCTGTTTTTT.

The chain carries TRBV2 and TRBJ2-7, with D tentatively TRBD2 (6 bases). The CDR3 spans 11 residues. Trimming left V 5 bases short and J 6 bases short, with 8 bases between. Looked up from germline, CDR1 is SNHLY and CDR2 is FYNNEI. Written as DNA, the CDR3 is TGTGCCAGCAGTTCTAGCGTCGAGCAGTACTTC. It yields the protein CASSSSVEQYF.

This clone was counted a few times. The chain couples TRBV5-1 to TRBJ2-7; 7 nucleotides match TRBD1. The germline V gene has CDR1 SGHRS and CDR2 YFSETQ. Germline trimming cut 7 bases from V and 8 bases from J; bases unmatched to any gene: 9. CDR3 length: 12 amino acids. The CDR3 here is CASRVDRSKQYF. Written as DNA, the CDR3 is TGCGCCAGCCGAGTGGACAGGTCCAAGCAGTACTTC.

The chain joins TRBV10-3 to TRBJ1-6, with 7 positions matching TRBD1. The CDR3 contains 15 residues. Germline V CDR1 and CDR2: ENHRY, SYGVKD. V trimming: 4 bases; J trimming: 9 bases; junction bases outside the gene matches: 9. CDR3 in amino acids: CAISGTGTEGSPLHF. The CDR3 DNA is TGTGCCATCAGTGGAACCGGGACAGAGGGTTCACCCCTCCACTTT.

This chain connects TRBV11-1 to TRBJ2-7; D uncertain. Germline V gene lookup returns CDR1 SGHAT and CDR2 FQDESV (reference sequence). The V and J ends lost 0 bases and 1 base respectively, with 4 bases between them. The CDR3 runs to 13 residues. For the CDR3, the DNA is TGTGCCAGCAGCTTAGCCCGGTCCTACGAGCAGTACTTC. Protein sequence: CASSLARSYEQYF.

V is TRBV7-3 and J is TRBJ1-2; 7 bases are shared with TRBD1. J gave up 5 bases and V 3 bases, and 3 bases lay outside the gene matches. The CDR3 has 13 amino acids. The V gene's germline CDR1 is SGHTA and CDR2 FQGTGA. CDR3 DNA: TGTGCCAGCAGCTTCGCGACAGGGTATGGCTACACCTTC. The encoded protein is CASSFATGYGYTF.

The chain has TRBV2 and TRBJ1-5; 10 positions match TRBD1. This CDR3 spans 15 amino acids. Germline trimming cut 6 bases from V and 6 bases from J; bases unmatched to any gene: 8. Germline loops: CDR1 SNHLY, CDR2 FYNNEI. CDR3 region: CASREGQGLSQPQHF. The CDR3 DNA follows: TGTGCCAGCAGGGAGGGACAGGGGTTAAGTCAGCCCCAGCATTTT.

The CDR3 DNA reads TGTGCCCCTGATGAGGGCCTTAATTCACCCCTCCACTTT. Its translation is CAPDEGLNSPLHF. This sequence joins TRBV24-1 and TRBJ1-6; D gene uncertain. This CDR3 is built from 13 residues. Looked up from germline, CDR1 is KGHDR and CDR2 is SFDVKD. Trimming removed 12 bases at V and 6 bases at J, with 14 bases between.

The chain recombines TRBV3-1 (or the pseudogene TRBV3-2) with TRBJ1-6; 9 bases agree with TRBD1. Losses at the gene ends were 4 bases for V and 10 bases for J; bases not matched to a gene: 8. Germline CDR1 LGHDT, CDR2 YNNKEL (reference sequence). The CDR3 contains 15 residues. The CDR3 is CASSLGTGIGSPLHF. CDR3 nucleotides: TGTGCCAGCAGCCTCGGGACAGGGATAGGGTCACCCCTCCACTTT.